A selection of T cell receptor beta chains follows, all from one sample in a study of T cells expressing NK-cell markers. Reanalyzing the 5' RACE reads, TCRdb keeps one entry per CDR3 protein, without DNA. The sample holds 400,000 to 550,000 distinct CDR3 sequences. The source material was blood T cells: a sorted CD56 or NKG2C T cell subset, CD4+ or CD8+ T cells, or bulk PBMC T cells (not recorded which). Source of these receptors: a woman between 18 and 70 years old in good health. Each CDR3 is given with its conserved first and last residue. Some rows have no size entry. The others give once, few or many, or a class for an expanded clone.

TRBJ2-1 . TRBV3-1 CASSQVVNEQFF
TRBJ2-5 . TRBV29-1 CSVLRGETQYF
TRBJ2-5 . TRBV25-1 CASSAQGLKQETQYF
TRBJ2-1 . TRBV3-1 CASSRSGTSNEQFF
TRBJ1-5 . TRBV4-3 CASSLRQGTGQPQHF
TRBJ2-4 . TRBV20-1 CSARVRTQNIQYF
TRBJ2-1 . TRBV12-3/TRBV12-4 CASSSRTSGITNNEQFF
TRBJ2-1 . TRBV20-1 CSARDPRVNNEQFF
TRBJ2-3 . TRBV4-3 CASSQDTRFFGTDTQYF
TRBJ1-5 . TRBV24-1 CATSAQFGPQHF
TRBJ2-1 . TRBV6-2/TRBV6-3 CASSYSISGVQYNEQFF
TRBJ2-7 . TRBV20-1 CSAGGTSFYEQYF
TRBJ2-5 . TRBV12-3/TRBV12-4 CASSLPGMRAQYF
TRBJ1-1 . TRBV7-9 CASSLVRQKGTEAFF
TRBJ1-1 . TRBV15 CATRSSRGQTEAFF
TRBJ2-1 . TRBV20-1 CSAIGTSGISYNEQFF
TRBJ2-1 . TRBV9 CASSAGVTNEQFF
TRBJ2-7 . TRBV27 CASSFRSPLDEQYF
TRBJ1-2 . TRBV18 CASSPSVTNYGYTF
TRBJ1-3 . TRBV21-1 CASSFSSGNTIYF
TRBJ2-5 . TRBV9 CASSPGVGRWKETQYF
TRBJ2-3 . TRBV30 CAWAPGGSSADTQYF
TRBJ1-4 . TRBV20-1 CSAEQQGLPEKLFF
TRBJ2-1 . TRBV11-2 CASSSDKTTYNEQFF
TRBJ2-7 . TRBV27 CASSLGQSGYEQYF
TRBJ2-1 . TRBV5-1 CASSLVGSSYNEQFF
TRBJ1-5 . TRBV28 CASSPQQGQFNQPQHF
TRBJ2-1 . TRBV9 CASSSTGARQYNEQFF
TRBJ2-4 . TRBV30 CAWSPGLAKNIQYF
TRBJ2-3 . TRBV12-3/TRBV12-4 CASSLGFAGGRTDTQYF
TRBJ1-4 . TRBV9 CASSTGGHGSEKLFF
TRBJ2-1 medium-sized TRBV28 CASNRNNEQFF
TRBJ1-1 . TRBV20-1 CSAGAGTINTEAFF
TRBJ2-1 . TRBV29-1 CSVERRGASAWSSYNEQFF
TRBJ2-7 . TRBV19 CASSMAEPYEQYF
TRBJ2-5 . TRBV20-1 CSAPDRERETQYF
TRBJ1-2 . TRBV12-3/TRBV12-4 CASSPMTALGSYGYTF
TRBJ1-1 . TRBV2 CASTAYMNTEAFF
TRBJ2-1 . TRBV5-1 CASSVGTVDNEQFF
TRBJ2-2 . TRBV5-1 CASSLRQGDIGELFF
TRBJ2-1 . TRBV20-1 CSAAGPTYNEQFF
TRBJ2-3 . TRBV6-2/TRBV6-3 CASKKTGASDTQYF
TRBJ1-1 . TRBV6-1 CASSPPNRPLNTEAFF